This TCR beta chain was found in a study of T cell responses to AZD1222 COVID-19 vaccine. Findings of the study overall: Among vaccine-associated CD4 TCRs, coverage spanned spike, with dominance at 160-218 and 743-854. The study found Spike-specific TCR breadth and depth rose after two AZD1222 doses. Donors in the cohort were predominantly white British and more often female, and clonal diversity was possibly underestimated.

With regard to this clone: What it binds is not known. In the same sample, other DNA sequences code for this CDR3.

Method: immunoSEQ multiplex PCR; TCRdb's copy keeps in-frame clones and lacks some. The sample has about 120,000 clones, roughly 90% seen once. Trimming took off 4 bases at V and 2 bases at J, with 9 bases between the two ends. This CDR3 region has 13 residues. From germline, CDR1 is SGHRS and CDR2 YFSETQ. This receptor was obtained from an adult in good health. The chain is built from TRBV5-1 and TRBJ1-2, with D maybe TRBD1 (5 bases). The source material was peripheral blood, sampled on day 0 of AZD1222 vaccination. The CDR3: CASSGEGNYGYTF. The CDR3 DNA reads TGCGCCAGCAGCGGGGAGGGGAACTATGGCTACACCTTC.